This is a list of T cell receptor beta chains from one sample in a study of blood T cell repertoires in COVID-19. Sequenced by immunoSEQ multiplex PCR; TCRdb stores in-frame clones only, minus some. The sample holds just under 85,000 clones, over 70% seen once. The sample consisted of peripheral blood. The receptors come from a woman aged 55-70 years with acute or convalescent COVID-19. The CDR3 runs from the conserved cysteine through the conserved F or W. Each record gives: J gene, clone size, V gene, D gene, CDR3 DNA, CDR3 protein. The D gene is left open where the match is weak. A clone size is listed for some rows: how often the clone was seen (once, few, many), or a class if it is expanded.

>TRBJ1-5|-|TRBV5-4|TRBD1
TGTGCCAGCAGCGTACAGGGGGGCAATCAGCCCCAGCATTTT
CASSVQGGNQPQHF
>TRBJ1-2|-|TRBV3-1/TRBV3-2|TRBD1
TGTGCCAGCAGCCAAGGACAGGGCCATTATGGCTACACCTTC
CASSQGQGHYGYTF
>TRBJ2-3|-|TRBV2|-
TGTGCCAGCATTTGGAGCGGCCTAGGCACAGATACGCAGTATTTT
CASIWSGLGTDTQYF
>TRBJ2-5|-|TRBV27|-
TGTGCCAGCAGTTTCGCGGGTAGTGGGACCCAGTACTTC
CASSFAGSGTQYF
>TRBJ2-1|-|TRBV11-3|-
TGTGCCAGCAGCTTAGGGAATGGCGGGCCTAGCTCCTACAATGAGCAGTTCTTC
CASSLGNGGPSSYNEQFF
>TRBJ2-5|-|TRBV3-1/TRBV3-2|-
TGTGCCAGCAGCCCCACCAGGGAGGCAGCCCAGTACTTC
CASSPTREAAQYF
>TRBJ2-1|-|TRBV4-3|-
TGCGCCAGCAGCCAAGAAGAACTAGTACGAAACAATGAGCAGTTCTTC
CASSQEELVRNNEQFF
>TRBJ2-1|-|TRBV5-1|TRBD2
TGCGCCAGCAGCTTGGCGCTAGCGGGGGGCCTTGCCTTGGGGAATGAGCAGTTCTTC
CASSLALAGGLALGNEQFF
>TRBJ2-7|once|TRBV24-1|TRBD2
TGTGCCACCAGTGGAACAAAGACGCAGGGAGGGTTTACCTACGAGCAGTACTTC
CATSGTKTQGGFTYEQYF
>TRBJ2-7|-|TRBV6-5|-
TGTGCCAGCAGTTACAGGGACAAACCCTACGAGCAGTACTTC
CASSYRDKPYEQYF
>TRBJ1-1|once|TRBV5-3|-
TGTGCCAGAAGCTTGGCGTCTGAAGCTTTCTTT
CARSLASEAFF
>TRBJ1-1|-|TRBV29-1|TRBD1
TGCAGCACCGCCGAGGGGGCTGCTGAAGCTTTCTTT
CSTAEGAAEAFF
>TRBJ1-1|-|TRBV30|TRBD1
TGTGCCTGGAGCGACAGGGACTTTGAAGCTTTCTTT
CAWSDRDFEAFF
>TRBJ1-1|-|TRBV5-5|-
TGTGCCAGCAGCCCTGCTCGAGGTTCCGGCGGCACTGAAGCTTTCTTT
CASSPARGSGGTEAFF
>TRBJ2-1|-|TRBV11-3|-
TGTGCCAGCAGCGTACGGGGATCGTCGAGCTACAATGAGCAGTTCTTC
CASSVRGSSSYNEQFF
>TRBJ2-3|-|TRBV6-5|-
TGTGCCAGCGGGGGCCAAGGGACGGGCACAGATACGCAGTATTTT
CASGGQGTGTDTQYF
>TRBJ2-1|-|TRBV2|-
TGTGCCGGAAGACGTGACTTGCTCTACAATGAGCAGTTCTTC
CAGRRDLLYNEQFF
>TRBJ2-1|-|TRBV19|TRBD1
TGTGCCAGTAGAGGGGACAGGACGATTGGACATGAGCAGTTCTTC
CASRGDRTIGHEQFF
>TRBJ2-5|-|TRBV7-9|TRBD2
TGTGCCAGCAGCTTACTTGCGGGGGGGCCAAAAGAGACCCAGTACTTC
CASSLLAGGPKETQYF
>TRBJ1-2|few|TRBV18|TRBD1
TGTGCCAGCTCACCCGGACAGGGGTCGATCTATGGCTACACCTTC
CASSPGQGSIYGYTF
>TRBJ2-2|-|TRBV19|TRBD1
TGTGCCAGTAGATCACAGGGGCTCAACACCGGGGAGCTGTTTTTT
CASRSQGLNTGELFF
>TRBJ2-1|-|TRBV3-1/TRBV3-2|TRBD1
TGTGCCAGCAGCGGACAGGTGAAGGGTGAGCAGTTCTTC
CASSGQVKGEQFF
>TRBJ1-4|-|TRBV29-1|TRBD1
TGCAGCGTTGAAGGTCAGGGGGCTACTAATGAAAAACTGTTTTTT
CSVEGQGATNEKLFF
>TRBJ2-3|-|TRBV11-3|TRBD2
TGTGCCAGCAGCTTAGACTTCAGCGGGGCTAGCACAGATACGCAGTATTTT
CASSLDFSGASTDTQYF